Included here is one TCR beta chain sequence, with context. Its antigen is not yet known. Base quality data are lacking; no much larger clone is found one base away. Including the terminal cysteine and phenylalanine, the CDR3 comprises 15 residues. Only CDR3 DNA is held: 45 bases, read in frame from base 1. For this chain, trimming is 5 bases at the V end and 3 bases at the J end, and the number of junction bases without a gene match is 10. Based on the germline V gene, the CDR1 and CDR2 sequences are SGHAT and FQNNGV. Library generation was performed with the immunoSEQ multiplex PCR assay. For the multiplex PCR, a mixture combining 60 forward primers for TCR Vbeta segments and 13 reverse primers for TCR Jbeta segments was used. A multiplex PCR assay on genomic DNA amplified the CDR3 region of rearranged TCR beta genes. The Illumina HiSeq System was used to sequence the amplified TCR beta libraries as 87-base-pair reads. On the study's bioinformatics: A later analysis tallied approximately 87 million unique TCR beta chains across the 666 repertoires, and approximately 12 million of those chains were shared by two or more donors. A nearest-neighbor algorithm error-corrected the raw reads and collapsed the reads into unique sequences, merging closely related sequences to remove PCR and sequencing errors. To assign V, D and J gene segments, CDR3 sequences were aligned to IMGT reference sequences. Each retained sequence needed at least a six-nucleotide match to both a V gene segment and a J gene segment. Rearrangements were called productive when the CDR3 lacked stop codons and stayed in frame with V and J; all others were non-productive. CDR3 was defined according to IMGT convention as the region running from the second conserved V-encoded cysteine to the conserved J-encoded phenylalanine. In an earlier analysis of more than 550 of the donors, sequences lacking an unambiguous match to a single V gene segment were excluded. In an earlier analysis of several hundred of the donors, V segments were called functional above 56.7% productive rearrangements and were called segregating when the between-donor standard deviation exceeded 5%. To diagnose cytomegalovirus status from the catalog of TCR beta chain sequences, a statistical classification framework was built. A later analysis assigned V and J genes by comparing TCR nucleotide sequences with IMGT/GENE-DB human TR gene sequences. The TCRdist pipeline was used in a later analysis to assign CDR3 sequences and most-parsimonious VDJ recombination scenarios. In a later analysis, each TCR beta chain was defined by its CDR3 amino acid sequence together with its V-gene family, and reads without a unique V-gene family were excluded. A later analysis removed 500 to 650 highly shared, low-generation-probability nucleotide sequences to deal with suspected cross-contamination and a sequencing artifact. In a later analysis, a clonal expansion index for each public chain was calculated from normalized within-repertoire ranks of inferred template counts. In a later analysis, generation probabilities were computed with a VDJ recombination model fitted to out-of-frame rearrangements, and the resulting probabilities were checked against IGoR. In a later analysis, TCR-TCR, TCR-HLA and TCR-CMV co-occurrence was scored with hypergeometric tests, and a repertoire-size bias correction was applied to TCR pairs. To estimate false discovery rates, a later analysis permuted the HLA or CMV assignments 20 times. In a later analysis, co-occurring TCRs were grouped using DBSCAN, with TCRdist sequence similarity added in when clustering inside HLA-allele-positive subsets. For co-occurrence clustering, repertoires with fewer than 30,000 or more than 120,000 public chains were excluded, along with four or five repertoires with anomalous nucleotide sharing. TCRdb obtained this table from immuneACCESS and retained in-frame rearrangements with V and J assigned. These tables miss some clones; where compared with another copy, unresolved V genes account for less than half of the shortfall, and the remainder is unexplained. V and J calls and clone size are given by that table; D and trimming were obtained from the DNA. The sample table shows some 120,000 clones, and over 65% are seen once. Around 0.79% of the sample is in the top ten clones.

The sample originates from a study of cytomegalovirus exposure and HLA in healthy donors (dated by TCRdb to about 2017). Broadly, across the study: An earlier analysis of about 530 of the donors reported 250 to 350 Gb of sequence data and 90 million to 120 million unique TCR beta sequences obtained from about 170 million T cells. Around 330 gigabases of sequencing data and roughly 80 million unique TCR sequences made up an early release that covered several hundred HLA-typed donors. Of the roughly 400 genotyped donors, less than 85% were placed in the genetic ancestry cluster associated with self-reported Caucasian donors. The study aimed to test whether cataloging public T cell receptors could reveal signatures of past pathogen exposure. The study profiled the T cell repertoires of about 720 subjects by immunosequencing and related them to cytomegalovirus serostatus. In addition to the first cohort of approximately 670 subjects, a separate validation cohort of 120 different subjects was used. The study combined high-throughput TCR immunosequencing, statistical association of individual TCRs with disease status, and machine learning to predict cytomegalovirus infection status. To study patterns of TCR occurrence, a later analysis re-analyzed previously published TCR beta repertoires from under 750 donors and added high-resolution HLA genotyping. The later analysis used no new phenotypic data to find candidate immune exposures, relying instead on TCR beta sequences and their occurrence across donors. In an earlier analysis of more than 550 of the donors, high-throughput TCR beta sequencing was used to judge whether each TCR beta V gene segment behaved as functional or pseudogenic. Donor age, sex, ethnicity and CMV serostatus were compiled together with the repertoire data. A later genetic analysis used genome-wide SNP genotypes for about 55% of the 666 donors, treating that subset as a discovery cohort. Every discovery cohort repertoire had been produced on one sequencing platform. HLA typing covered class I and class II loci at four-digit resolution. The number of typed donors differed by locus: about 629-630 for A, B, C, DRB1 and DQB1; 500 to 550 for DQA1; some 590 for DPA1; and roughly 450 for DPB1. Four or five DR-DQ haplotypes were treated as single units for association and clustering because of strong linkage in the cohort. Among 300 to 450 genotyped donors of the cohort, an average of about 240,000 unique TCR beta nucleotide sequences were sequenced per donor, roughly 18% of them non-productive.

Results the study describes overall, beyond this receptor: A total of 150 or so TCR beta chains were listed by the study as associated with cytomegalovirus. CMV serostatus was the only immune exposure information available for the cohort. A further reported finding was that TCR beta sequences accurately predicted the HLA-A and HLA-B alleles for most subjects in the first cohort. A later analysis associated 15,000 to 20,000 TCR beta sequences with specific HLA alleles at a false discovery rate of 0.05. Most TCR sequences were seen in very few donors, while some public TCRs were found in many individuals. According to a later analysis, TCR association rates differed among HLA loci, with DRB1 alleles showing the most associated TCRs and HLA-C alleles showing the fewest. In a later genetic analysis, fewer N-insertions in productive TCRs were reported among donors in an Asian-associated ancestry cluster than the roughly 700-donor mean. It was suggested by the authors that the approach could potentially be generalized to other disease states and immunological phenotypes. In a later analysis, most CMV-associated TCR beta chains were found to appear HLA-restricted, with HLA associations seemingly driven largely by CMV exposure. Several of the top co-occurrence clusters appeared to be linked to parvovirus B19, influenza, CMV and Epstein-Barr virus, according to a later analysis. In vitro tests confirmed that a few of the cytomegalovirus-associated TCR beta chains recognize cytomegalovirus antigens. HLA typing was unavailable for some donors at each locus, so association tests used only the typed subset. Because counts were too low, about 18 rarely observed V segments, including chromosome 9 orphons, were left out of the earlier analysis of a few hundred of the donors. Compared with equally common non-associated chains, HLA-associated TCR beta chains in a later analysis were more clonally expanded and had lower generation probabilities. Cytomegalovirus status was reported to be diagnosed by the classifier with high specificity and sensitivity in both the original and validation cohorts. In a later genetic analysis, a missense DCLRE1C variant was associated with V-gene and J-gene trimming of TCR beta chains, and the association was replicated in an independent cohort. Linkage disequilibrium might explain the correlated functional status among segregating V segments, but an unknown experimental factor could not be excluded. When HLA alleles, especially DR and DQ, strongly co-occurred, TCR associations were difficult to assign to individual alleles. Because the 87-base-pair reads could not distinguish some IMGT-functional V segments, including TRBV6-2 and TRBV6-3, those segments were excluded. In an earlier analysis of 500 to 650 of the donors, most TCR beta V segments appeared in productive rearrangements about 90% or about 30% of the time, broadly matching IMGT annotations. In this cohort, only TCR beta chains were sequenced, and detectable features were limited by the absence of alpha or paired-chain data. A group of highly shared sequence variants was considered likely to be a technical artifact of the sequencing pipeline. Roughly uniform sequencing depth across donors was assumed in presence/absence analyses, although this assumption may not hold.

The cohort was made up of about 610 healthy bone marrow donors. At the time of sampling, all cohort members were nominally healthy, though unrecorded immune exposures were likely present. The donor was CMV seronegative and belonged to the group of 352 seronegative cohort members. Each donor provided a peripheral blood sample, and peripheral blood mononuclear cells were used for TCR beta sequencing. Genomic DNA extraction from the blood cell samples was performed with the Qiagen DNeasy Blood Extraction Kit. The sequenced sample consisted of PBMCs. The rearrangement joined TRBV11-2 to TRBJ2-7; 7 middle bases align to TRBD1. The sequence derives from a woman aged 25 to 45 in good health and CMV-seronegative. The CDR3 corresponds to CASSTPRTGYYEQYF. The DNA sequence is TGTGCCAGCAGCACGCCTAGGACAGGCTACTACGAGCAGTACTTC.